This T cell receptor beta chain appears in the sequencing data of a study of read filtering for tumor transcriptome and immune sequencing. Note on this clonotype: What it binds is unknown.

General study findings and limits: Single-read clonotypes: about 81.9% of IR-seq clonotypes (around 3.4% of reads), more than 70% of RNA-seq clonotypes (roughly 43% of reads).

CDR3 length equals 14 residues. V lost 5 bases and J lost 7; bases outside the gene matches: 9. From about 400 ng of RNA, a library with molecular barcoded alpha/delta and beta/gamma adaptors was made. A single record per CDR3 protein comes from TCRdb applying MiXCR to the reads. The data show tens of thousands of distinct CDR3 sequences, about 19% seen once. V is TRBV12-3 or TRBV12-4 and J is TRBJ2-5, with 8 bases that match TRBD2. Source material: a population of CD138-negative cells sorted from bone marrow. This TCR was sampled from a donor over 35 with multiple myeloma. In DNA, the CDR3 is TGTGCCAGCAGTAGCGGGGGTGGGCGGGGGACCCAGTACTTC. Its translation: CASSSGGGRGTQYF.